This TCR beta chain emerged from a study of STAT5B mutations in CD4+ large granular lymphocyte leukemia. Clones were read by immunoSEQ multiplex PCR, and TCRdb kept only the in-frame ones, dropping some. The table includes 25,000 to 35,000 clones, around nine tenths detected once. This CDR3 region has 13 residues. Trimming removed 1 base at V and 1 base at J, with 5 bases between. Germline V gene sequence: CDR1 SGHNT, CDR2 YENEEA. This clonotype originated in a human donor in good health. Sample: CD4+ T cells from blood buffy coats. The rearrangement links TRBV11-3 to TRBJ2-7; no definite D call. The CDR3 DNA reads as TGTGCCAGCAGCTTAGGACCATCCTACGAGCAGTACTTC. Translating gives CASSLGPSYEQYF.